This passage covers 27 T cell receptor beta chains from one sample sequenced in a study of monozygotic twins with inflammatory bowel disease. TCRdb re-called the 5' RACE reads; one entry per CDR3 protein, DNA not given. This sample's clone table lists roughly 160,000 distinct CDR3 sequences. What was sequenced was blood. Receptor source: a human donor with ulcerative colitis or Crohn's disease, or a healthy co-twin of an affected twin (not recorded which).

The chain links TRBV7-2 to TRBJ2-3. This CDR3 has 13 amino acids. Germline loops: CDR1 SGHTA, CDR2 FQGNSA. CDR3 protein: CASSLDSTDTQYF.

The CDR3 loop is CATAASGTYNEQFF. The chain is built from TRBV24-1 and TRBJ2-1; TCRdb gives TRBD2 as the D gene, but with no DNA this cannot be confirmed. CDR1 KGHDR and CDR2 SFDVKD come from the germline V gene. The CDR3 covers 14 residues.

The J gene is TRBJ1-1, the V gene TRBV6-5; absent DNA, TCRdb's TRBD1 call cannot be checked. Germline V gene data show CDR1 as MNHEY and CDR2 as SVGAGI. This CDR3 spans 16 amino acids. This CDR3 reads CASSYLGVAGDTEAFF.

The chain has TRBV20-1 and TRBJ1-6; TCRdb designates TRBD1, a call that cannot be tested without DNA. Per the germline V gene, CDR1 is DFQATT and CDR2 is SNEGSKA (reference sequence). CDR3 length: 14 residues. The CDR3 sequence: CSARPGSTNSPLHF.

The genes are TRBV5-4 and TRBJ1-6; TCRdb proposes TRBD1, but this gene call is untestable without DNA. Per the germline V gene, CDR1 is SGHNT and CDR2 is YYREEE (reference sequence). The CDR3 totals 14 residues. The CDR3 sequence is CATSTGDGNSPLHF.

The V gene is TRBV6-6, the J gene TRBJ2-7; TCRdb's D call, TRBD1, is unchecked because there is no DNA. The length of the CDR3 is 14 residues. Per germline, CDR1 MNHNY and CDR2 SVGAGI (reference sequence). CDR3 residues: CASSYGGGLGEQYF.

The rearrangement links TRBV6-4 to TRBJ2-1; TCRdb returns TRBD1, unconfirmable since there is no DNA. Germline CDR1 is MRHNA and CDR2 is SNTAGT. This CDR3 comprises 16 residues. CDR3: CASSGSPLRGFDEQFF.

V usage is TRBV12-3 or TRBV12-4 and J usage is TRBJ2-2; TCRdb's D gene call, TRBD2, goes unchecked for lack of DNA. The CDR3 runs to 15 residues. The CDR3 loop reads CASSLGGGAAGELFF.

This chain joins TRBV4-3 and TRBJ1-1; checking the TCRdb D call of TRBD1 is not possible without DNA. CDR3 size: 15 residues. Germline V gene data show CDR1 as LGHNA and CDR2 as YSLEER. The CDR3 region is CASSPDRAGRTEAFF.

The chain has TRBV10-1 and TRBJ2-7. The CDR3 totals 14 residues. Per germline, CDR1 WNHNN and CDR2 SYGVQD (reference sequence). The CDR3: CASSERRSSYEQYF.

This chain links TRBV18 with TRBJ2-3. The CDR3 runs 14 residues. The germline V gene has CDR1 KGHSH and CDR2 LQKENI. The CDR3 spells CASSERATTDTQYF.

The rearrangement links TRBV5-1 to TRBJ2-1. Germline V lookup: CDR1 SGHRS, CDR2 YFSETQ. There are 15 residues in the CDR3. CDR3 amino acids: CASSLTGTTYNEQFF.

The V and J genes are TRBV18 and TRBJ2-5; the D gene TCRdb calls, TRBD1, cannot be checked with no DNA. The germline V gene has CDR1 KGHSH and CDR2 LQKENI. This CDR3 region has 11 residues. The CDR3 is CASSRGETQYF. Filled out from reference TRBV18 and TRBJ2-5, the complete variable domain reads NAGVMQNPRHLVRRRGQEARLRCSPMKGHSHVYWYRQLPEEGLKFMVYLQKENIIDESGMPKERFSAEFPKEGPSILRIQQVVRGDSAAYFCASSRGETQYFGPGTRLLVL.

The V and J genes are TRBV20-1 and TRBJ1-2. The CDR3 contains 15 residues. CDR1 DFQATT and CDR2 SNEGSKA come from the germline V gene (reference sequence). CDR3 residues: CSARGRQWTFDGYTF.

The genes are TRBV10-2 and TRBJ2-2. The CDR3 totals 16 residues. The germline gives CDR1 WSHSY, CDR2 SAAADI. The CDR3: CASSESAVETTGELFF.

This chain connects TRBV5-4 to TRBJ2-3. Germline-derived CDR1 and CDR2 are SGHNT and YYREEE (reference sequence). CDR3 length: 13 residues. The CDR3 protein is CASSVKVADTQYF.

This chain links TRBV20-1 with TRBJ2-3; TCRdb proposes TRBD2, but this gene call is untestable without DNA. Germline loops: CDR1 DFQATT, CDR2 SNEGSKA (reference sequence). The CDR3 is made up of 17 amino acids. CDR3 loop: CSASGLAGGPVTDTQYF.

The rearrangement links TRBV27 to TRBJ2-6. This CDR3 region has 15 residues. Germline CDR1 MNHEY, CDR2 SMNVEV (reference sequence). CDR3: CASSLEHAGANVLTF.

CDR3 sequence reads: CSASSSSYEQYF. The V and J genes are TRBV20-1 and TRBJ2-7. The CDR3 length is 12 residues. Per germline, CDR1 DFQATT and CDR2 SNEGSKA (reference sequence).

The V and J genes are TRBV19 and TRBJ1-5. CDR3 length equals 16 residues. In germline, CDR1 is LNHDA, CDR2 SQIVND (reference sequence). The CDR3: CASSILVASSNQPQHF.

Here the CDR3 reads CASSQGQANTEAFF. The chain joins TRBV3-1 to TRBJ1-1. CDR3 length: 14 amino acids. Germline V gene sequence: CDR1 LGHDT, CDR2 YNNKEL (reference sequence).

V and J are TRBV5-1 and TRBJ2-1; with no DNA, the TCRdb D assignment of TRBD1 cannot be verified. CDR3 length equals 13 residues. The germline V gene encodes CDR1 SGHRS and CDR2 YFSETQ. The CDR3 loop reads CASSSGEGDEQFF.

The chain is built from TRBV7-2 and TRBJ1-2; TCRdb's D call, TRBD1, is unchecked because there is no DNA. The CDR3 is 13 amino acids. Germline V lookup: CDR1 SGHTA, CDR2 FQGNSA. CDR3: CASSLLQGDGYTF.

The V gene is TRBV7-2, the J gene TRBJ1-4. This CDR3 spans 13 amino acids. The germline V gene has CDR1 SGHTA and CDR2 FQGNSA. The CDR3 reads CASSAYLGEKLFF. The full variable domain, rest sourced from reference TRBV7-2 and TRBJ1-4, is GAGVSQSPSNKVTEKGKDVELRCDPISGHTALYWYRQSLGQGLEFLIYFQGNSAPDKSGLPSDRFSAERTGGSVSTLTIQRTQQEDSAVYLCASSAYLGEKLFFGSGTQLSVL.

CDR3: CASSYDTDRENYGYTF. V and J are TRBV13 and TRBJ1-2; TCRdb gives TRBD1 as the D gene, but with no DNA this cannot be confirmed. The CDR3 length is 16 residues. In germline, CDR1 is PRHDT, CDR2 FYEKMQ (reference sequence).

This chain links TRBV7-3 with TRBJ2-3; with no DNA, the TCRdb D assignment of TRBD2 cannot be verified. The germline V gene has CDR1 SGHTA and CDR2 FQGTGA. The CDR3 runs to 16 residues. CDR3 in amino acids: CASSLVSGGSTDTQYF.

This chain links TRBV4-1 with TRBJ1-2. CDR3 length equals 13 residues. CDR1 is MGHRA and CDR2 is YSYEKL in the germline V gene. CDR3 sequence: CASSQESIRGYTF.